Described below is a single T cell receptor (beta chain) sequence and its context. Described time point: after neoadjuvant nivolumab, at surgical resection. This sample is drawn from a study of neoadjuvant anti-PD-1 for oral cavity cancer. Whole-study context: Nivolumab at 3 mg/kg was mostly given biweekly, three to four doses, pre-surgery. Around day 43, patients without progression received a fourth nivolumab dose before surgery.

TCRdb keeps only in-frame clones here, not all; method: immunoSEQ multiplex PCR. This table holds approximately 13,000 clones, 71% found once. The CDR3 length is 16 residues. CDR1 and CDR2 from the germline V gene are WSHSY and SAAADI. Trimming removed 1 base at V and 4 bases at J, with 16 bases between. The origin of this receptor is a person aged 35 to 85 with oral cavity squamous cell carcinoma. The sample consisted of PBMCs, taken after nivolumab (anti-PD-1) treatment. J is TRBJ1-2 and V is TRBV10-2; tentatively, D is TRBD1 (5 bases). CDR3 in DNA: TGCGCCAGCAGTGAGTGGATTCAGGCGGGGACCTATGGCTACACCTTC. Its translation: CASSEWIQAGTYGYTF.